This entry describes one TCR beta chain. Repertoires were generated with immunoSEQ multiplex PCR, while TCRdb's copy carries only in-frame clones and drops some. The table includes about 60,000 clones, approximately 91% detected once. The data belong to a study of T cell changes during pregnancy in multiple sclerosis. V lost 5 bases to trimming and J lost 5 bases; unmatched junction nucleotides: 15. This CDR3 comprises 17 residues. Germline V gene lookup returns CDR1 SEHNR and CDR2 FQNEAQ (reference sequence). This sequence originates from a female donor with multiple sclerosis, enrolled in a pregnancy study. The chain uses TRBV7-9 and TRBJ2-5, with 9 bases fitting TRBD2. The sample here was CD4+ T cells from peripheral blood mononuclear cells, taken in the first trimester of pregnancy. DNA for the CDR3: TGTGCCAGCAGCCTTCGCAGGCGGCGGGGGGGCCCGGAGACCCAGTACTTC. Protein product: CASSLRRRRGGPETQYF.